What follows describes a single T cell receptor (beta chain). CDR3 size: 14 residues. Germline V lookup: CDR1 MNHEY, CDR2 SMNVEV (reference sequence). Between the trimmed V and J ends, which lost 1 base and 4 bases, there was a span of 10 bases. The record originates from a study of technical replicates of blood from several donors. Clones were sequenced by immunoSEQ multiplex PCR, and TCRdb holds only the in-frame ones, with some missing. This table holds tens of thousands of clones, less than 99% found once. This TCR was sampled from a human donor in good health. This chain links TRBV27 with TRBJ1-2; D not resolved. Sequenced: T cells isolated from PBMCs. For the CDR3, the DNA is TGTGCCAGCAGTTTATTTGGGGAGGGCTATGGCTACACCTTC. The encoded protein is CASSLFGEGYGYTF.